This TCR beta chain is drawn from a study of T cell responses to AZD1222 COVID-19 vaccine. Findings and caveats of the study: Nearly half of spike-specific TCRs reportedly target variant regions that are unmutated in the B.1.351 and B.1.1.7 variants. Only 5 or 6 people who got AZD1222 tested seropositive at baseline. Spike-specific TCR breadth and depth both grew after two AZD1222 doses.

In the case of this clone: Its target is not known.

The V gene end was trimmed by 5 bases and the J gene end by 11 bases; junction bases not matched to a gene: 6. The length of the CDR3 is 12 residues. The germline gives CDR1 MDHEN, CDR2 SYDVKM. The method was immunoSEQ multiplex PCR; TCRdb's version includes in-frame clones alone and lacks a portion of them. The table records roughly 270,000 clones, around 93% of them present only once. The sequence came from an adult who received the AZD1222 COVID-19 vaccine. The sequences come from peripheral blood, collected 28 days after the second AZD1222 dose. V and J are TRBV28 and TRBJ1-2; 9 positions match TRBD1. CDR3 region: CASSPGQGRYTF. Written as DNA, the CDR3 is TGTGCCAGCAGTCCAGGACAGGGGAGATACACCTTC.